A single sample is the source of the 5 T cell receptor beta chains below, sequenced in a study of molecular identifiers for immune sequencing clone quantification. A single record per CDR3 protein comes from TCRdb applying MiXCR to the PCR reads. The sample gives hundreds of thousands of distinct CDR3 sequences, roughly 27% of which show up once; about 0.84% is in the top ten. Sequencing used naive CD8+ T cells from blood, with Jurkat cell RNA spiked in. Regarding subset: FACS-sorted CD8+CD4-CCR7+CD45RA+ naive T cells. These receptors originate from a human donor in good health. Some libraries in this study had Jurkat cell RNA spiked in.

J is TRBJ1-3 and V is TRBV4-3; 7 bases line up with TRBD1. V lost 1 base, J lost 4 bases, and 10 bases stayed unmatched. The CDR3 has 17 residues. Germline values: CDR1 LGHNA, CDR2 YSLEER. The CDR3 DNA sequence: TGCGCCAGCAGCCAAGCCAGCGTGGGACAGACGGGAAACACCATATATTTT. It specifies CASSQASVGQTGNTIYF.

As regards this clonotype: Being one base from a much bigger clone, this may be a read error. The V and J genes are TRBV6-4 and TRBJ1-5; maybe TRBD1 (6 bases). Per the germline V gene, CDR1 is MRHNA and CDR2 is SNTAGT. This CDR3 has 12 amino acids. The CDR3 protein is CANLQGFQSQHF. CDR3 nucleotide sequence: TGTGCCAACCTACAGGGTTTTCAGTCCCAGCATTTT.

This clonotype occurred many times. This sequence joins TRBV20-1 and TRBJ1-6; D perhaps matches TRBD1 (6 bases). This CDR3 is built from 15 residues. Trimming removed 2 bases at V and 10 bases at J, with 18 bases between. The germline gives CDR1 DFQATT, CDR2 SNEGSKA (reference sequence). CDR3 region: CSARLPIQGRSPLHF. CDR3 sequence (DNA): TGCAGTGCTAGACTCCCTATTCAGGGGAGATCACCCCTCCACTTT.

The rearrangement joins TRBV9 to TRBJ1-1; the D is unclear. CDR3 size: 17 residues. The germline V gene has CDR1 SGDLS and CDR2 YYNGEE. Trimming took off 0 bases at V and 3 bases at J, with 18 bases between the two ends. The CDR3 nucleotides read TGTGCCAGCAGCGTAGCCGATCTAGGGTCAGATTACACTGAAGCTTTCTTT. It yields the protein CASSVADLGSDYTEAFF.

Comments on this clonotype: A much larger clone differs by one base, so this may be a read error. The V call is TRBV4-3, the J call TRBJ2-7, with TRBD1 identical over 11 bases. This CDR3 contains 16 residues. The V segment lost 1 base and the J segment 3 bases; nucleotides outside the gene matches: 5. Germline V gene lookup returns CDR1 LGHNA and CDR2 YSLEER. The DNA of the CDR3 is TGCGCCAGCAGCCAAGGCAGGACAGGGGGCGGCTACGAGCAGTACTTC. Amino acid sequence: CASSQGRTGGGYEQYF.